The TCR beta chain described here comes from a study of T cell responses to AZD1222 COVID-19 vaccine. Study overall: Timing groups of about 4 and about 12 weeks for second doses were pooled.

Regarding this clone: Antigen unknown.

Only in-frame clones appear in the TCRdb table, and some are missing; sequencing was by immunoSEQ multiplex PCR. The data contain more than 100,000 clones, nearly 95% of them singletons. CDR3 size: 13 residues. CDR1 is MDHEN, CDR2 SYDVKM, per germline. The germline V and J ends were trimmed by 5 bases and 0 bases, with 6 bases remaining between them. Study-wide findings and caveats: Baseline serology detected seropositivity in only a handful of AZD1222 recipients. Donor demographics were predominantly white British with a female majority; clonal diversity may be underestimated.

The rearrangement joins TRBV28 to TRBJ2-3, with D possibly TRBD2 on 5 matching bases. The origin of this receptor is an adult in good health. The material sequenced was peripheral blood, taken on day 0 of AZD1222 vaccination. CDR3 DNA: TGTGCCAGCAGTCCTAGCAGCACAGATACGCAGTATTTT. Protein: CASSPSSTDTQYF.